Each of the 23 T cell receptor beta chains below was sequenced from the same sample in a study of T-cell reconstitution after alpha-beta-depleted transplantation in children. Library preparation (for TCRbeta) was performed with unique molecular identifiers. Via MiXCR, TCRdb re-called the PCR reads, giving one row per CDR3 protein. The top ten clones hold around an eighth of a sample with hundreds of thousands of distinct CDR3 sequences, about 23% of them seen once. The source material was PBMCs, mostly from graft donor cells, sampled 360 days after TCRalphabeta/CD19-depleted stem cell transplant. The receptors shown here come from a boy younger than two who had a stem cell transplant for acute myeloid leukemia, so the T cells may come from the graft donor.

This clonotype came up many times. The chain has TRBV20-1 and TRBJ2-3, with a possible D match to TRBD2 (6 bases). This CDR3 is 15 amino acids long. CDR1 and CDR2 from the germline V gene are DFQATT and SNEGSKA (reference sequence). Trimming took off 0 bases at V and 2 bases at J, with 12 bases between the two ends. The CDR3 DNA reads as TGCAGTGCTAGAGATGGCGGGGTACACACAGATACGCAGTATTTT. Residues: CSARDGGVHTDTQYF.

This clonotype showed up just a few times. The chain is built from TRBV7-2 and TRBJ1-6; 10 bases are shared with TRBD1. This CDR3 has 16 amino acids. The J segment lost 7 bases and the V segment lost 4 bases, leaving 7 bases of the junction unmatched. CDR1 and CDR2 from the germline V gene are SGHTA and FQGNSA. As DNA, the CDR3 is TGTGCCAGCAGCTCCCGTGGGACAGGGGCGAATTCACCCCTCCACTTT. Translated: CASSSRGTGANSPLHF.

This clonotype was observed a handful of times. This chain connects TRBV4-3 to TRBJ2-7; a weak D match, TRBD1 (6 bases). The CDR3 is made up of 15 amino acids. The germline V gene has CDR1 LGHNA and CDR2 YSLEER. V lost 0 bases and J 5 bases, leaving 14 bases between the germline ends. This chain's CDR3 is CASSQDGTYMNEQYF. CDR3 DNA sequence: TGCGCCAGCAGCCAAGACGGGACATATATGAACGAGCAGTACTTC.

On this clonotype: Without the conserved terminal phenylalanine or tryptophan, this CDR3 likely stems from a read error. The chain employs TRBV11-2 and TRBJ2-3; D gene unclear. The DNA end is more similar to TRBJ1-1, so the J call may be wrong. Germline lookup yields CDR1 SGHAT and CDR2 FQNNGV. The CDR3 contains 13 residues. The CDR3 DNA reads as TGTGCCAGCACGCAAAACGAGCGGGAGCCGGCTTTCCTG. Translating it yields CASTQNEREPAFL.

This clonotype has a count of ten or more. CDR3: CASSPDRYYGYTF. The CDR3 nucleotides read TGTGCCAGCAGTCCGGACAGATACTATGGCTACACCTTC. The chain employs TRBV6-5 and TRBJ1-2; TRBD1 might be the D (6 bases). The CDR3 covers 13 residues. Trimming cost V 5 bases and J 3 bases, with 10 bases left between them. CDR1 MNHEY and CDR2 SVGAGI come from the germline V gene.

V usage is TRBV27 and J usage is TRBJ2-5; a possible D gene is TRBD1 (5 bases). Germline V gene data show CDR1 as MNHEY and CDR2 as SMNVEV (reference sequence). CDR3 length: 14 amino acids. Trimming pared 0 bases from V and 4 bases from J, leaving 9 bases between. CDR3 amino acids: CASSLSPGLETQYF. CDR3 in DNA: TGTGCCAGCAGTTTATCCCCAGGGCTAGAGACCCAGTACTTC.

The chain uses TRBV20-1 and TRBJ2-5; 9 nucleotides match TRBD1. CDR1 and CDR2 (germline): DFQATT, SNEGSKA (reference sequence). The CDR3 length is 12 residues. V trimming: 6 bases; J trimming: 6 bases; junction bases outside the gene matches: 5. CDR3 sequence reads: CSATGQGKTQYF. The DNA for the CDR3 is TGCAGTGCCACGGGACAGGGAAAGACCCAGTACTTC.

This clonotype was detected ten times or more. The CDR3 DNA sequence: TGCAGTGCTAGAGATGCCGGGACTAGTCGGTCCTACGAGCAGTACGTC. Translation gives CSARDAGTSRSYEQYV. J is TRBJ2-7 and V is TRBV20-1; TRBD2 matches at 8 bases. Germline V gene data show CDR1 as DFQATT and CDR2 as SNEGSKA (reference sequence). The CDR3 sequence is 16 residues long. The ends lost 0 bases at V and 1 base at J; junction bases unmatched: 8.

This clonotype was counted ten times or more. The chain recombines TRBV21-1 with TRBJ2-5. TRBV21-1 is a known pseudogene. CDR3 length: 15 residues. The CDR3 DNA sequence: TGTGCCAGCAGGGTCTCTTTAGAATCGGGAGAGACCCAGTACTTC. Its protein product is CASRVSLESGETQYF.

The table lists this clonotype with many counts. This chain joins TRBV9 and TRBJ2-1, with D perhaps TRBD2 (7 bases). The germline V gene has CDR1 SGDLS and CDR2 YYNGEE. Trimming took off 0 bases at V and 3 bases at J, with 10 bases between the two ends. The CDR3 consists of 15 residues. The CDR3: CASSVGGGYYNEQFF. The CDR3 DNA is TGTGCCAGCAGCGTAGGCGGGGGCTACTACAATGAGCAGTTCTTC.

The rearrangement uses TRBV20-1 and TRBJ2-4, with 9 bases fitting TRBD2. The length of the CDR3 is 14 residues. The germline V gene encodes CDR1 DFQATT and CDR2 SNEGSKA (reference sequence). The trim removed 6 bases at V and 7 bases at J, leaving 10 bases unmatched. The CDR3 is CSAISGGTGNIQYF. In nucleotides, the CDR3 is TGCAGTGCCATTAGCGGGGGCACCGGGAACATTCAGTACTTC.

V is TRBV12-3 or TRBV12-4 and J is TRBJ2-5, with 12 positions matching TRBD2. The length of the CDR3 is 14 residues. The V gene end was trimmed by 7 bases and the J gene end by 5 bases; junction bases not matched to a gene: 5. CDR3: CASTPSGGVETQYF. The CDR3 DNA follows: TGTGCCAGCACTCCTAGCGGGGGGGTGGAGACCCAGTACTTC.

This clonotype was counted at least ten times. The CDR3 bases are TGCAGCGTCCAGCTTAACTATGGCTACACCTTC. It is translated as CSVQLNYGYTF. This chain links TRBV29-1 with TRBJ1-2; D is uncertain. Germline V gives CDR1 SQVTM, CDR2 ANQGSEA. V lost 6 bases, J lost 1 base, and 6 bases lay in between. This CDR3 comprises 11 residues.

The CDR3 loop reads CASSSQGAAFF. The CDR3 DNA is TGTGCCAGCAGTTCCCAGGGTGCAGCTTTCTTT. The chain recombines TRBV12-3 or TRBV12-4 with TRBJ1-1; D might be TRBD1 (5 bases). This CDR3 comprises 11 residues. The ends were cut back, 4 bases at V and 10 bases at J, with 10 bases in the middle.

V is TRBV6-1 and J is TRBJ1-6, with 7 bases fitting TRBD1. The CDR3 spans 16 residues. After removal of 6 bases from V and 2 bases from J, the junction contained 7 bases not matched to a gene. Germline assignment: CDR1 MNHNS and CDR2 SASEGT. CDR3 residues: CASSIDRDTYNSPLHF. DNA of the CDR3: TGTGCCAGCAGCATCGACAGGGACACCTATAATTCACCCCTCCACTTT.

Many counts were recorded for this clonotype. The CDR3 coding sequence is TGCAGTGCTAGGCCAGGACAGGACGAGCAGTACTTC. It is translated as CSARPGQDEQYF. V and J are TRBV20-1 and TRBJ2-7; 7 bases fit TRBD1. Germline values: CDR1 DFQATT, CDR2 SNEGSKA (reference sequence). The V gene end was trimmed by 3 bases and the J gene end by 5 bases; junction bases not matched to a gene: 4. The CDR3 has 12 residues.

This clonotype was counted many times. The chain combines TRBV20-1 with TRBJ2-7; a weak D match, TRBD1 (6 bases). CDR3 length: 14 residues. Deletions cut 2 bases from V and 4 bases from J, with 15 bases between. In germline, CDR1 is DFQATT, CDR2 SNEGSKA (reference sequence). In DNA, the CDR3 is TGCAGTGCTAGATCCCCGGACAGACCTTACGAGCAGTACGTC. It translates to CSARSPDRPYEQYV.

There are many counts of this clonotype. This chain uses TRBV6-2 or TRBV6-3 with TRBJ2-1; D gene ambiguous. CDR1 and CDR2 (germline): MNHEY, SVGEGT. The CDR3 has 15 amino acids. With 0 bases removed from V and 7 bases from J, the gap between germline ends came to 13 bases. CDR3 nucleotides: TGTGCCAGCAGTTACTCGAGCGCGCCACAAAATGAGCAGTTCTTC. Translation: CASSYSSAPQNEQFF.

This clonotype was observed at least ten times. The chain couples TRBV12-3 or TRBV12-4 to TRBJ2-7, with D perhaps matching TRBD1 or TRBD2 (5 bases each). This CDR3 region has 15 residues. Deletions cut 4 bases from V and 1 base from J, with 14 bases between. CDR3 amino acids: CASSYGTVISYEQYF. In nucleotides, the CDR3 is TGTGCCAGCAGTTACGGGACGGTGATATCCTACGAGCAGTACTTC.

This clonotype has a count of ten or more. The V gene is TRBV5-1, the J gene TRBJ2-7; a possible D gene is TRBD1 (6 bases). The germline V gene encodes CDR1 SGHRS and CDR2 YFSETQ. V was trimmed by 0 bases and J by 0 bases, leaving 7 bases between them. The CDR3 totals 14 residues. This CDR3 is CASSLEDSSYEQYF. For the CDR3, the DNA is TGCGCCAGCAGCTTGGAGGACAGCTCCTACGAGCAGTACTTC.

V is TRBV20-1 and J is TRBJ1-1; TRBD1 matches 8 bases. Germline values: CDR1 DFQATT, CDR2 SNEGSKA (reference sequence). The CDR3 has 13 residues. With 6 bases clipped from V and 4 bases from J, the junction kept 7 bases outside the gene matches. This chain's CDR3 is CSAQTGGSTEAFF. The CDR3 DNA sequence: TGCAGTGCCCAAACAGGGGGGAGCACTGAAGCTTTCTTT.

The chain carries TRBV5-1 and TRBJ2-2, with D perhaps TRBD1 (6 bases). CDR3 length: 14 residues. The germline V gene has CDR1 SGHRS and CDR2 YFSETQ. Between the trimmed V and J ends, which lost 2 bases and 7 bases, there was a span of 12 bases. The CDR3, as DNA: TGCGCCAGCAGCTTACGACAGGACGTCGGGGAGCTGTTTTTT. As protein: CASSLRQDVGELFF.

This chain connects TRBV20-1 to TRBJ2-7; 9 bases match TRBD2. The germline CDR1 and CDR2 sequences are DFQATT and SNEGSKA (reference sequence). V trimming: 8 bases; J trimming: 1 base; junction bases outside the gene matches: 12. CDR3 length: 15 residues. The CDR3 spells CSTKDGTSSSYEQYF. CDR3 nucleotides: TGCAGTACCAAAGATGGGACTAGCTCATCCTACGAGCAGTACTTC.